The clone carrying this TCR beta chain was seen more than once but under ten times. No antigen is known for it. Assay: immunoSEQ multiplex PCR; the TCRdb copy retains only in-frame clones and omits some. Counted here are about 150,000 clones, 90% to 95% occurring once; the ten biggest clones make up 1.5%. The source of the sample is a study of T cell responses to AZD1222 COVID-19 vaccine. Germline V gene lookup returns CDR1 SGDLS and CDR2 YYNGEE. The ends were cut back, 5 bases at V and 7 bases at J, with 6 bases in the middle. CDR3 length: 10 amino acids. Study findings and constraints: Spike-specific TCR breadth and depth went up after people got two AZD1222 doses. Most donors were white British, females outnumbered males, and clonal diversity was possibly underestimated. Regions 160-218 and 743-854 dominated among vaccine-associated CD4 TCRs spanning spike.

The specimen was peripheral blood, collected 28 days after the second AZD1222 dose. The chain links TRBV9 to TRBJ1-2; no definite D call. The source of this sequence is an adult who received the AZD1222 COVID-19 vaccine. As DNA, the CDR3 is TGTGCCAGCAGTCATACTGGCTACACCTTC. It codes for CASSHTGYTF.